This T cell receptor (beta chain) stems from a study of T cells in Graves' hyperthyroidism and ophthalmopathy. Uncontrolled infections, other autoimmune diseases, pregnancy or lactation led to exclusion of patients. This clonotype was detected many times. The investigators amplified TCR beta CDR3 regions from RNA transcripts. TCR CDR3 regions were first amplified by RT-PCR with HTBI primers. In TCRdb, the multiplex PCR reads were re-called with MiXCR into one record per CDR3 protein. Of a few hundred thousand distinct CDR3 sequences listed, roughly 18% were seen once; the top ten hold around 43%. V lost 1 base to trimming and J lost 7 bases, with 14 bases between them. Looked up from germline, CDR1 is DFQATT and CDR2 is SNEGSKA (reference sequence). The CDR3 totals 14 residues.

The sequencing sample was made of blood. The V and J genes are TRBV20-1 and TRBJ1-5, with unresolved D. This receptor was identified in a middle-aged man with Graves' hyperthyroidism. The CDR3 here is CSARVAAGGQPQHF. As DNA, the CDR3 is TGCAGTGCTAGAGTCGCCGCGGGCGGGCAGCCCCAGCATTTT.